A single sample is the source of the 10 T cell receptor beta chains below, sequenced in a study of monozygotic twins with inflammatory bowel disease. After re-calling the 5' RACE reads, TCRdb lists one entry per CDR3 protein, DNA absent. The sample table sets out about 380,000 distinct CDR3 sequences. Input material: blood. The source is a human donor with ulcerative colitis or Crohn's disease, or a healthy co-twin of an affected twin (not recorded which).

The V gene is TRBV28, the J gene TRBJ2-7. The germline gives CDR1 MDHEN, CDR2 SYDVKM. The CDR3 has 13 residues. CDR3 residues: CASTAEISYEQYF.

The chain recombines TRBV12-3 or TRBV12-4 with TRBJ2-1; TCRdb's D call of TRBD1 is untestable without DNA. This CDR3 comprises 14 residues. CDR3 in amino acids: CASTPVGGGNEQFF.

The rearrangement uses TRBV14 and TRBJ1-5. The CDR3 has 16 residues. The V gene's germline CDR1 is SGHDN and CDR2 FVKESK. The CDR3 loop reads CASSQEELGPNQPQHF.

The V call is TRBV7-2, the J call TRBJ2-3; lacking DNA, the TRBD2 call made by TCRdb goes unchecked. The CDR3 is 14 amino acids. Per the germline V gene, CDR1 is SGHTA and CDR2 is FQGNSA. The CDR3 reads CASLAGGRTDTQYF.

The CDR3 loop is CASQGLNTEAFF. The chain couples TRBV30 to TRBJ1-1; TCRdb's D gene call, TRBD1, goes unchecked for lack of DNA. Germline assignment: CDR1 GTSNPN and CDR2 SVGIG (reference sequence). The CDR3 contains 12 residues.

The chain links TRBV28 to TRBJ1-1; TCRdb indicates TRBD1, and absent DNA this call remains unverified. Germline V gene data show CDR1 as MDHEN and CDR2 as SYDVKM. This CDR3 spans 15 amino acids. The CDR3 sequence: CASSSRDRGGTEAFF.

The chain recombines TRBV12-3 or TRBV12-4 with TRBJ2-7; with no DNA, the TCRdb D assignment of TRBD1 cannot be verified. CDR3 length equals 13 residues. CDR3: CASSLARGYEQYF.

This rearrangement joins TRBV7-3 to TRBJ1-2; TCRdb's D call of TRBD1 is untestable without DNA. The length of the CDR3 is 13 residues. The germline CDR1 and CDR2 sequences are SGHTA and FQGTGA. This chain's CDR3 is CASSSRRGYGYTF.

The genes are TRBV4-3 and TRBJ1-1; the D call from TCRdb, TRBD1, cannot be confirmed without DNA. Germline V gene data show CDR1 as LGHNA and CDR2 as YSLEER. This CDR3 contains 13 residues. The CDR3: CASSQGGAGEAFF.

V gene TRBV15 combines with J gene TRBJ2-7; the D gene TCRdb calls, TRBD1, cannot be checked with no DNA. The CDR3 is 14 residues long. The germline V gene has CDR1 LNHNV and CDR2 YYDKDF (reference sequence). CDR3 sequence reads: CATSRANRGYEQYF.